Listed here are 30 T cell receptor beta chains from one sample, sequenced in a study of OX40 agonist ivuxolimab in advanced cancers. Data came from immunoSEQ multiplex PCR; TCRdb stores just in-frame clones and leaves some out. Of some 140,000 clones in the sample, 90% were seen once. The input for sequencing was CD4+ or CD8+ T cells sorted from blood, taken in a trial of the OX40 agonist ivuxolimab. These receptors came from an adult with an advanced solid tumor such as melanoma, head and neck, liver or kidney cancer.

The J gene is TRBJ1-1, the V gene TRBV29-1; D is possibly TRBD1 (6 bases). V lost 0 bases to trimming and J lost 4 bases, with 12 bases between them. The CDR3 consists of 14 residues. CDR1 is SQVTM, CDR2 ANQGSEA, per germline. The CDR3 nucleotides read TGCAGCGTTGAAGATCTGGGGGGCCGCACTGAAGCTTTCTTT. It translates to CSVEDLGGRTEAFF.

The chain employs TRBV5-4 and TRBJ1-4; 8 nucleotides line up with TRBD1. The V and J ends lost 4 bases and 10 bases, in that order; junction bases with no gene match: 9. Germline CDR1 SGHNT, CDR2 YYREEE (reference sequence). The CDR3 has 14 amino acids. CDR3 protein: CASSLTGEKGKLFF. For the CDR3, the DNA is TGTGCCAGCAGCCTGACAGGGGAGAAGGGAAAACTGTTTTTT.

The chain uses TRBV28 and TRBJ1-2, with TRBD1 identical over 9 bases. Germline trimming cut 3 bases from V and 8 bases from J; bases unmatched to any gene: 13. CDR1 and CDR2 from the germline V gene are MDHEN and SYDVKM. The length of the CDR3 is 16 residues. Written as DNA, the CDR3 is TGTGCCAGCAGTTTGGGCACACAGGGGGCGTTGCAAGGCTACACCTTC. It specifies CASSLGTQGALQGYTF.

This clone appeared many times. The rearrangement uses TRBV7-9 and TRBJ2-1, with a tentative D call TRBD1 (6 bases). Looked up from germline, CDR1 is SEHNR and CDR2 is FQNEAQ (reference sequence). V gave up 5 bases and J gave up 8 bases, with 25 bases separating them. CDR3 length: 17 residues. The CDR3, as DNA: TGTGCCAGCAGCATACGTTCAACAGGGTATCGGCCGGATGAGCAGTTCTTC. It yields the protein CASSIRSTGYRPDEQFF.

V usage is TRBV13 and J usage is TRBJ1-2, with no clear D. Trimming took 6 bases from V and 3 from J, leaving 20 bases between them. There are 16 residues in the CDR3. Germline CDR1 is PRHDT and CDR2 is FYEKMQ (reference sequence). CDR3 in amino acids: CASRGRDLGLDYGYTF. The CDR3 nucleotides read TGTGCCAGCAGGGGGAGGGATTTAGGCTTGGACTATGGCTACACCTTC.

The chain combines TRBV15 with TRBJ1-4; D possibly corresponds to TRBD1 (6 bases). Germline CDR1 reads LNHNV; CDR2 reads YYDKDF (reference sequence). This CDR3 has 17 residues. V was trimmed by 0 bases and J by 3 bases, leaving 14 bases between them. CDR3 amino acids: CATSRDGQGRSNEKLFF. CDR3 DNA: TGTGCCACCAGCAGAGATGGCCAGGGGAGGTCTAATGAAAAACTGTTTTTT. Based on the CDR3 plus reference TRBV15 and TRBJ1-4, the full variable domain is DAMVIQNPRYQVTQFGKPVTLSCSQTLNHNVMYWYQQKSSQAPKLLFHYYDKDFNNEADTPDNFQSRRPNTSFCFLDIRSPGLGDTAMYLCATSRDGQGRSNEKLFFGSGTQLSVL.

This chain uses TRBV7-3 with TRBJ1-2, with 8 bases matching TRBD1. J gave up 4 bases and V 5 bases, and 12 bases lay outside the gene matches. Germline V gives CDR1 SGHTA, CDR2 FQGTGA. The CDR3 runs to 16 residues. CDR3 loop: CASSLPIGQGPYGYTF. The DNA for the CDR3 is TGTGCCAGCAGCCTCCCCATAGGACAGGGACCCTATGGCTACACCTTC.

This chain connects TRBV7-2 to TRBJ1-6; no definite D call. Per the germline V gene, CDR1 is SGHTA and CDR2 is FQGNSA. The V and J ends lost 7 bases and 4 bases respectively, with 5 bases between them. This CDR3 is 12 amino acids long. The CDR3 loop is CASMPYNSPLHF. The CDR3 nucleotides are TGTGCCAGCATGCCATATAATTCACCCCTCCACTTT.

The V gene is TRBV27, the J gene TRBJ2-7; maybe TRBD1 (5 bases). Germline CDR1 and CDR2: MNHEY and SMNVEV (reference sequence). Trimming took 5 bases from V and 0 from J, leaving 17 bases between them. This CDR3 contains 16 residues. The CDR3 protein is CASSETPGRVSYEQYF. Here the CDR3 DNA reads TGTGCCAGCAGTGAAACCCCCGGCAGGGTCTCCTACGAGCAGTACTTC.

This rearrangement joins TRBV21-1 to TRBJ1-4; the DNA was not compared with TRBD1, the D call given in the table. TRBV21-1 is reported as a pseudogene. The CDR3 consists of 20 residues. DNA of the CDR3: TGTGCCAGCAGCGGGCCGGACAGGGGGCCTTTGAGAGAGATGAATGAAAAACTGTTTTTT. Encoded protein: CASSGPDRGPLREMNEKLFF.

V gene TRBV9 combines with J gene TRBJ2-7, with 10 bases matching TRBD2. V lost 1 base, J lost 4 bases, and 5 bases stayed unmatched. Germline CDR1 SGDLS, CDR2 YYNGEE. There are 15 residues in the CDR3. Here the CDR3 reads CASSVSGTSAYEQYF. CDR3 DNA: TGTGCCAGCAGCGTAAGCGGGACTAGCGCTTACGAGCAGTACTTC.

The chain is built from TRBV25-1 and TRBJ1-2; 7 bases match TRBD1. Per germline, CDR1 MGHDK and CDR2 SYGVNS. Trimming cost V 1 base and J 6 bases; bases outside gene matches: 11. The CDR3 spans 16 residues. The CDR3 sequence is CASSELPLGQVNGYTF. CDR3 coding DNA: TGTGCCAGCAGTGAATTACCTCTCGGACAGGTGAATGGCTACACCTTC.

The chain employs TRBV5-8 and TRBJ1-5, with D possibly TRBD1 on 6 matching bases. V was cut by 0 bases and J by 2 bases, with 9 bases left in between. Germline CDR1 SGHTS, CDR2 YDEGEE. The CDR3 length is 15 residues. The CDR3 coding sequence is TGTGCCAGCAGCTTGGACAGGGCGCGCAATCAGCCCCAGCATTTT. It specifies CASSLDRARNQPQHF.

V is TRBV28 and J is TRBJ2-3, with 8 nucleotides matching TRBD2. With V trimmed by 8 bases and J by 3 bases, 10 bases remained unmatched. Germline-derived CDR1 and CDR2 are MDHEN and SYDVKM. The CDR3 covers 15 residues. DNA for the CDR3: TGTGCCAGCGGCCTCATAGTAGCGGGGACAGATACGCAGTATTTT. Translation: CASGLIVAGTDTQYF.

CDR3: CASSRQVNTEAFF. The CDR3 DNA sequence: TGTGCCAGCAGTAGACAGGTTAACACTGAAGCTTTCTTT. The V and J genes are TRBV28 and TRBJ1-1, with TRBD1 as a possible D gene (6 bases). Trimming left V 5 bases short and J 2 bases short, with 9 bases between. CDR3 length: 13 residues. The V gene's germline CDR1 is MDHEN and CDR2 SYDVKM.

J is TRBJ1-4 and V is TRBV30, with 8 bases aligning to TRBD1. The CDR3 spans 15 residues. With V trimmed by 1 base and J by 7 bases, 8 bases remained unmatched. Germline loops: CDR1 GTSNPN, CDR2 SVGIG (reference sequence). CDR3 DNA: TGTGCCTGGAGTGCTGCCAGGGGGCTTGGTGAAAAACTGTTTTTT. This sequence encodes CAWSAARGLGEKLFF.

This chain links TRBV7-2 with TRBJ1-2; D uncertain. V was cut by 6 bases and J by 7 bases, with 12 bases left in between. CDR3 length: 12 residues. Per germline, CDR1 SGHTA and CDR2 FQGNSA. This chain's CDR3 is CASRPDGFGYTF. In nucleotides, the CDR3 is TGTGCCAGCAGACCGGACGGTTTTGGCTACACCTTC. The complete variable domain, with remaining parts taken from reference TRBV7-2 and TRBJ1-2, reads GAGVSQSPSNKVTEKGKDVELRCDPISGHTALYWYRQSLGQGLEFLIYFQGNSAPDKSGLPSDRFSAERTGGSVSTLTIQRTQQEDSAVYLCASRPDGFGYTFGSGTRLTVV.

CDR3 in DNA: TGTGCCTGGAGTCACGGGACAGGGGTTGAAAAACTGTTTTTT. Translating it yields CAWSHGTGVEKLFF. The chain couples TRBV30 to TRBJ1-4; 10 nucleotides align to TRBD1. The germline V gene encodes CDR1 GTSNPN and CDR2 SVGIG (reference sequence). This CDR3 spans 14 amino acids. V lost 2 bases, J lost 7 bases, and 4 bases stayed unmatched.

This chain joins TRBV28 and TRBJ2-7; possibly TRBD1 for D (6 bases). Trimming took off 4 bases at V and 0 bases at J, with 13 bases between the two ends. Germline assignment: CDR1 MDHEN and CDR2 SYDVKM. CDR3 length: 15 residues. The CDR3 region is CASSSLQGTSYEQYF. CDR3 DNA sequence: TGTGCCAGCAGTTCACTACAGGGAACCTCCTACGAGCAGTACTTC.

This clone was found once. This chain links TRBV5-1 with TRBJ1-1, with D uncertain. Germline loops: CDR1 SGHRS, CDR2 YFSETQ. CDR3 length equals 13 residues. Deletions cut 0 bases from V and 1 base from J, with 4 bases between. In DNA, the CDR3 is TGCGCCAGCAGCTTGGAAGGGAACACTGAAGCTTTCTTT. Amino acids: CASSLEGNTEAFF.

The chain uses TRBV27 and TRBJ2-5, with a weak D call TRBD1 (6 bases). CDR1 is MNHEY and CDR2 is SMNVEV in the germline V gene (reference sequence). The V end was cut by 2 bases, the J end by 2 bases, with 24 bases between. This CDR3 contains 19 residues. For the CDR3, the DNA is TGTGCCAGCAGTTTAAACCCCTGGACTCGCGAAAGGGGGCAAGAGACCCAGTACTTC. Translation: CASSLNPWTRERGQETQYF.

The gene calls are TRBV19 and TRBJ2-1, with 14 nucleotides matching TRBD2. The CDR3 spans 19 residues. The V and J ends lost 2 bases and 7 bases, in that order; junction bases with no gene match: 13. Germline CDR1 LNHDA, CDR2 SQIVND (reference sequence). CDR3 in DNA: TGTGCCAGTAGTATAAAACCCGGGACTAGCGGGAGACTTAGGAATGAGCAGTTCTTC. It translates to CASSIKPGTSGRLRNEQFF.

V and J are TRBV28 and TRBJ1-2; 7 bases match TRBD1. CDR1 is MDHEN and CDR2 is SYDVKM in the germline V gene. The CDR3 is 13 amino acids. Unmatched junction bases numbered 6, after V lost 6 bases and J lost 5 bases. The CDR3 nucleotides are TGTGCCAGCAGCCCCGGGACAGTTTATGGCTACACCTTC. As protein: CASSPGTVYGYTF.

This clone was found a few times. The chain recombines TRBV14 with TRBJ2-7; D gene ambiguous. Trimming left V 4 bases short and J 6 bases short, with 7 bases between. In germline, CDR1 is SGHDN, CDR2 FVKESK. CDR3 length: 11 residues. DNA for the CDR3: TGTGCCAGCAGCCTGGTTGGCGAGCAGTACTTC. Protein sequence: CASSLVGEQYF.

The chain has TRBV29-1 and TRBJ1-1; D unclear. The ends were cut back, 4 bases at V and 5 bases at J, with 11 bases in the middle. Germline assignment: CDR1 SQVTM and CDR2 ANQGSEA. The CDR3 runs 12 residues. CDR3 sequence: CSVVRLDTEAFF. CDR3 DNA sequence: TGCAGCGTTGTACGATTGGATACTGAAGCTTTCTTT. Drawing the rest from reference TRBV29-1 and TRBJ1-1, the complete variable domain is SAVISQKPSRDICQRGTSLTIQCQVDSQVTMMFWYRQQPGQSLTLIATANQGSEATYESGFVIDKFPISRPNLTFSTLTVSNMSPEDSSIYLCSVVRLDTEAFFGQGTRLTVV.

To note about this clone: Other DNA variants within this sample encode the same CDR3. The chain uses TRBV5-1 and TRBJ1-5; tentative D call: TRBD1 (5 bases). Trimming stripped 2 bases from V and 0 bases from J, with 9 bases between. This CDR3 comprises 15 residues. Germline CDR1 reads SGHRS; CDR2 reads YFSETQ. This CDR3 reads CASSLEGVSNQPQHF. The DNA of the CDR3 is TGCGCCAGCAGCTTAGAAGGGGTTAGCAATCAGCCCCAGCATTTT.

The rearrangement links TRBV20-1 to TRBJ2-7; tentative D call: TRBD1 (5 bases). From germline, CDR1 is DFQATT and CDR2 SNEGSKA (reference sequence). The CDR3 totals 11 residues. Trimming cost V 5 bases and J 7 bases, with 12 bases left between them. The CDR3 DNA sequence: TGCAGTGCTGGGGCCCCTCTGGAGCAGTACTTC. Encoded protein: CSAGAPLEQYF.

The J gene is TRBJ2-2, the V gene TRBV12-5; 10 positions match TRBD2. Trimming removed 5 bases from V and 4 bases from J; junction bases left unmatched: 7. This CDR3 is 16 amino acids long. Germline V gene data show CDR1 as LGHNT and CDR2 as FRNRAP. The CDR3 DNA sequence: TGTGCTAGTGGTACAAGAGCGGGAGGGGTCACCGGGGAGCTGTTTTTT. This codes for CASGTRAGGVTGELFF. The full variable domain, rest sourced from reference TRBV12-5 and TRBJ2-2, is DARVTQTPRHKVTEMGQEVTMRCQPILGHNTVFWYRQTMMQGLELLAYFRNRAPLDDSGMPKDRFSAEMPDATLATLKIQPSEPRDSAVYFCASGTRAGGVTGELFFGEGSRLTVL.

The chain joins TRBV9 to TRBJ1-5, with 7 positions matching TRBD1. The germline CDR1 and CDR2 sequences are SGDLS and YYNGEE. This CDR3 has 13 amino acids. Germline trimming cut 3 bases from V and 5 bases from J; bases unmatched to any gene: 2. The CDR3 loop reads CASSAQGDQPQHF. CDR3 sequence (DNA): TGTGCCAGCAGCGCCCAGGGGGATCAGCCCCAGCATTTT. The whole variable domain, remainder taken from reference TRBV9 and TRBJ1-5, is DSGVTQTPKHLITATGQRVTLRCSPRSGDLSVYWYQQSLDQGLQFLIQYYNGEERAKGNILERFSAQQFPDLHSELNLSSLELGDSALYFCASSAQGDQPQHFGDGTRLSIL.

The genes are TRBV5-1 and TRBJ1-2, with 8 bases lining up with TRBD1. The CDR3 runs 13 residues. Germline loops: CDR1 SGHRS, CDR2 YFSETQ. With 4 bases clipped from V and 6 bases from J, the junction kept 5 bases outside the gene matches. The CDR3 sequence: CASSQGQEHGYTF. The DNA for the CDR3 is TGCGCCAGCAGCCAGGGACAGGAGCATGGCTACACCTTC.